This T cell receptor beta chain was sequenced for a study of blood T cell repertoires in COVID-19. A Seattle source enrolled patients during active infection and followed them longitudinally. This CDR3 is built from 16 residues. Germline assignment: CDR1 KGHSH and CDR2 LQKENI. V lost 3 bases to trimming and J lost 7 bases, with 19 bases between them. Only in-frame clones appear in the TCRdb table, and some are missing; sequencing was by immunoSEQ multiplex PCR. Of roughly 150,000 clones listed, approximately 80% were seen once; the top ten hold about 8.8%. The sample was peripheral blood. This TCR was recovered from a woman of 80 years or more with COVID-19, enrolled during active disease. This sequence joins TRBV18 and TRBJ1-5; D is perhaps TRBD1 (5 bases). The CDR3 DNA follows: TGTGCCAGCTCACCTCCGGGAGCGGGGGTGCGGCAGCCCCAGCATTTT. This codes for CASSPPGAGVRQPQHF.